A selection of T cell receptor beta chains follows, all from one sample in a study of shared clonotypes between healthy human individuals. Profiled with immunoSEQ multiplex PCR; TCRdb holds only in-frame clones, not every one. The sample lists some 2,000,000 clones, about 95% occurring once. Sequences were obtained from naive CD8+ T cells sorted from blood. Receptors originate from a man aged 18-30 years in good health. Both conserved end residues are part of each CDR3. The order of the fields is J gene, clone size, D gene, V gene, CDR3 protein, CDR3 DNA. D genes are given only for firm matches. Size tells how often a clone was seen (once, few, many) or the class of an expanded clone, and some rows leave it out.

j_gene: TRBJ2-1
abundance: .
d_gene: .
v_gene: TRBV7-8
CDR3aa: CASSNEPDRNNEQFF
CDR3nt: TGTGCCAGCAGCAATGAACCAGACAGGAACAATGAGCAGTTCTTC

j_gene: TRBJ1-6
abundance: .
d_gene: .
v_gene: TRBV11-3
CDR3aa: CASSFMRALSNSPLHF
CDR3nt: TGTGCCAGCAGCTTTATGAGGGCCCTATCTAATTCACCCCTCCACTTT

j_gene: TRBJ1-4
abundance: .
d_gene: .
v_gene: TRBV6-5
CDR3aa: CASSPMQGNEKLFF
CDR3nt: TGTGCCAGCAGCCCAATGCAGGGTAATGAAAAACTGTTTTTT

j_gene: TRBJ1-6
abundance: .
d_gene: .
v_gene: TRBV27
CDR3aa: CASTLNRISSPLHF
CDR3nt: TGTGCCAGCACGTTGAACAGGATAAGCTCACCCCTCCACTTT

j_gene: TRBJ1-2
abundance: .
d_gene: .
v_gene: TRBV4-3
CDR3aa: CASSQTGRDNRGYTF
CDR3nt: TGCGCCAGCAGCCAAACGGGCCGTGACAATCGAGGCTACACCTTC

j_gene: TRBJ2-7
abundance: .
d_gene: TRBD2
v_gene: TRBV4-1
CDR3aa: CASSLIAGGSSYEQYF
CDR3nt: TGCGCCAGCAGCCTGATAGCGGGAGGAAGCTCCTACGAGCAGTACTTC

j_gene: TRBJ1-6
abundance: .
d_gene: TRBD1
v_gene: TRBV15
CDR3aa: CATRRDSYSPLHF
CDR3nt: TGTGCCACCAGGCGGGACAGTTATTCACCCCTCCACTTT

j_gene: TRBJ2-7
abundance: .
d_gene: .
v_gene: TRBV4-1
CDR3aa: CASSQIGTVYEQYF
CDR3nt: TGCGCCAGCAGCCAAATAGGGACGGTCTACGAGCAGTACTTC

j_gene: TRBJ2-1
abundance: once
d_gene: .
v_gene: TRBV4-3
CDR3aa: CASSRAKWDTGGGNEQFF
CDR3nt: TGCGCCAGCAGCCGTGCTAAATGGGATACAGGTGGGGGGAATGAGCAGTTCTTC

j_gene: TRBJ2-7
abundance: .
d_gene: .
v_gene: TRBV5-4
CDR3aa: CASSLGEISYEQYF
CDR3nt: TGTGCCAGCAGCCTTGGGGAAATCTCCTACGAGCAGTACTTC

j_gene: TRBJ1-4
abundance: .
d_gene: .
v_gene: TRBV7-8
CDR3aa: CASSFSVSDEKLFF
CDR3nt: TGTGCCAGCAGCTTCAGCGTATCGGATGAAAAACTGTTTTTT

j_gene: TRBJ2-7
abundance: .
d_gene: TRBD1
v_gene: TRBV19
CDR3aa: CAAGAGGLYEQYF
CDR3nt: TGTGCAGCTGGGGCAGGGGGCTTGTACGAGCAGTACTTC

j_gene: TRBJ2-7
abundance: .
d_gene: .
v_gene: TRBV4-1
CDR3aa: CASSQARTAETYEQYF
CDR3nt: TGCGCCAGCAGCCAAGCCCGGACAGCGGAGACCTACGAGCAGTACTTC

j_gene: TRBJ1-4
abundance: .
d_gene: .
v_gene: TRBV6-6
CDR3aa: CAEQGGEKLFF
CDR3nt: TGTGCCGAGCAGGGAGGCGAAAAACTGTTTTTT

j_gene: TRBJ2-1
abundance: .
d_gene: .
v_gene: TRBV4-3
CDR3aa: CASSQVWGGEGDSYNEQFF
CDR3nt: TGCGCCAGCAGCCAAGTATGGGGGGGCGAGGGAGACTCCTACAATGAGCAGTTCTTC

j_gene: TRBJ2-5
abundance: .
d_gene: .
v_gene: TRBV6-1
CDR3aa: CASSAWLTNQETQYF
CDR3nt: TGTGCCAGCAGTGCTTGGCTAACGAACCAAGAGACCCAGTACTTC

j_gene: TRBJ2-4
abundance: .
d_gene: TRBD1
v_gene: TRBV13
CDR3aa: CASSLEQGTKNIQYF
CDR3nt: TGTGCCAGCAGCTTAGAACAGGGGACCAAAAACATTCAGTACTTC

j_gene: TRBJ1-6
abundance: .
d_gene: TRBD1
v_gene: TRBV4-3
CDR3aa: CASSQGTGDNSPLHF
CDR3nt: TGCGCCAGCAGCCAAGGTACAGGGGATAATTCACCCCTCCACTTT

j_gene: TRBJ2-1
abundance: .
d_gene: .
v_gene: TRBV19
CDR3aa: CASSIGGPYYEQFF
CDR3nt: TGTGCCAGTAGTATAGGAGGCCCCTACTATGAGCAGTTCTTC

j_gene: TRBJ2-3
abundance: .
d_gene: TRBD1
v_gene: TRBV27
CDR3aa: CATTDRPTPTDTQYF
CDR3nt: TGTGCCACCACGGACAGGCCGACTCCCACAGATACGCAGTATTTT

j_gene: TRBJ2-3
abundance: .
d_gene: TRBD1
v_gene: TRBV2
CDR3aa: CASSDIWGQGATTSTDTQYF
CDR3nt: TGTGCCAGCAGTGATATTTGGGGACAGGGGGCGACGACTAGCACAGATACGCAGTATTTT

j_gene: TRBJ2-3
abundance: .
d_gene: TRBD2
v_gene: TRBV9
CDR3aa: CASSVDGLAGASTDTQYF
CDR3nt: TGTGCCAGCAGCGTAGATGGCCTGGCGGGAGCTAGCACAGATACGCAGTATTTT

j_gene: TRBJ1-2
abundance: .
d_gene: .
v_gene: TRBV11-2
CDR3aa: CASSYGSNYGYTF
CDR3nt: TGTGCCAGCAGCTACGGCTCTAACTATGGCTACACCTTC

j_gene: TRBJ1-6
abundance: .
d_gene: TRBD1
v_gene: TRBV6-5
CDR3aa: CASSYTQGDNSPLHF
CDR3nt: TGTGCCAGCAGTTACACCCAGGGGGACAATTCACCCCTCCACTTT

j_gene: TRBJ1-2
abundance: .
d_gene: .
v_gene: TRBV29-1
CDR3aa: CSVLEGSGGYTF
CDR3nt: TGCAGCGTGTTGGAGGGTTCGGGCGGCTACACCTTC

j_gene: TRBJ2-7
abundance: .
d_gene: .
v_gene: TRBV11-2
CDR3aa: CASSLGRAYEQYF
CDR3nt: TGTGCCAGCAGCCTAGGCAGGGCCTACGAGCAGTACTTC

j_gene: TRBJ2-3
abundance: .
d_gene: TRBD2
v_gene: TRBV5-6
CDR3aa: CASSVAGPPGDTQYF
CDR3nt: TGTGCCAGCAGCGTAGCGGGACCGCCGGGGGATACGCAGTATTTT

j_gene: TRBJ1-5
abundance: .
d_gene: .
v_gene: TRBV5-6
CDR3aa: CASRRWGGAENQPQHF
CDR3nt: TGTGCCAGCAGGCGCTGGGGGGGCGCAGAAAATCAGCCCCAGCATTTT

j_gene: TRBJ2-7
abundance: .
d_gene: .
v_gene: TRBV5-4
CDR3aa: CASSGPLPNPYEQYF
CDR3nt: TGTGCCAGCAGCGGACCCCTACCCAACCCCTACGAGCAGTACTTC

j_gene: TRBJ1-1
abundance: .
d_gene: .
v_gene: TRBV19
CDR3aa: CASSMAEGTEAFF
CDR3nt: TGTGCCAGTAGTATGGCCGAAGGGACTGAAGCTTTCTTT

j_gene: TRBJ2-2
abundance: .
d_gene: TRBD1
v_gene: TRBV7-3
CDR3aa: CASSFPGTGNTGELFF
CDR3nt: TGTGCCAGCAGCTTTCCCGGGACAGGGAACACCGGGGAGCTGTTTTTT

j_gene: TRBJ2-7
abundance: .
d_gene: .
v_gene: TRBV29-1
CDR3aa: CSVASGTVYEQYF
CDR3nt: TGCAGCGTTGCGTCAGGGACCGTCTACGAGCAGTACTTC

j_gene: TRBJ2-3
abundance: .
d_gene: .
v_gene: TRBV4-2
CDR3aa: CASSQELLSTDTQYF
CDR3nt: TGTGCCAGCAGCCAAGAACTACTTAGCACAGATACGCAGTATTTT

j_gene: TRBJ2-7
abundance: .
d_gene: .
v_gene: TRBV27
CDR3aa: CASSLSGEARLYF
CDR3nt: TGTGCCAGCAGTTTATCGGGAGAGGCCCGATTGTACTTC

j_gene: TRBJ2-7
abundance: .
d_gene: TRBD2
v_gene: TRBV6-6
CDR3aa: CASSYSVGGRDYEQYF
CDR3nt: TGTGCCAGCAGTTACTCGGTGGGAGGGAGGGACTACGAGCAGTACTTC

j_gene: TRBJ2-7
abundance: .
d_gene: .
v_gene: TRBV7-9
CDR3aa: CASSLGGQGAYEQYF
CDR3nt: TGTGCCAGCAGCTTAGGAGGGCAGGGTGCGTACGAGCAGTACTTC

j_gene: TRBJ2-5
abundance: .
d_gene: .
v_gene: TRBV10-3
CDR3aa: CAIRNEDNQETQYF
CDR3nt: TGTGCCATCAGAAATGAGGACAACCAAGAGACCCAGTACTTC

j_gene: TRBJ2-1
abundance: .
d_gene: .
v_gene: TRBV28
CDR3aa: CASSNPRGDNEQFF
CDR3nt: TGTGCCAGCAGTAACCCCCGCGGGGACAATGAGCAGTTCTTC

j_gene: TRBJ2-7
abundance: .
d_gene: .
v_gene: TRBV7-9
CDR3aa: CASSLTIPPADSYEQYF
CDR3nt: TGTGCCAGCAGCTTGACGATTCCTCCTGCCGACTCCTACGAGCAGTACTTC

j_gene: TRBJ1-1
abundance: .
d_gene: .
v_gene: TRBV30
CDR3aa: CAWTGQSAWTEAFF
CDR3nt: TGTGCCTGGACTGGCCAGTCAGCATGGACTGAAGCTTTCTTT

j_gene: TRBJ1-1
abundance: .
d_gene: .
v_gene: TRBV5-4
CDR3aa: CASSLFVNTEAFF
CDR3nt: TGTGCCAGCAGCTTGTTCGTGAACACTGAAGCTTTCTTT

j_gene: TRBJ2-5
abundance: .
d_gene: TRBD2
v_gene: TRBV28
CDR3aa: CASSPTSGGDKETQYF
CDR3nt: TGTGCCAGCAGTCCGACTAGCGGGGGGGACAAAGAGACCCAGTACTTC

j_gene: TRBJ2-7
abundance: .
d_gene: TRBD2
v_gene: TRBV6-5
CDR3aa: CASSSALAGAYEQYF
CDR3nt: TGTGCCAGCAGTTCGGCCCTAGCGGGAGCCTACGAGCAGTACTTC

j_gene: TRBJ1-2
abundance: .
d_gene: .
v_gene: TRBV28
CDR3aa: CASSLYLTNYGYTF
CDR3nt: TGTGCCAGCAGTTTATATCTTACTAACTATGGCTACACCTTC

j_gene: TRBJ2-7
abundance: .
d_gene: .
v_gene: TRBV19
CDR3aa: CASSPGLGGEQYF
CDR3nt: TGTGCCAGTAGTCCCGGGTTGGGCGGCGAGCAGTACTTC

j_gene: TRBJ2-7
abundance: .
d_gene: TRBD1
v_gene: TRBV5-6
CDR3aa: CASSSAGQGNYEQYF
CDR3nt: TGTGCCAGCAGCTCGGCGGGACAGGGCAATTACGAGCAGTACTTC

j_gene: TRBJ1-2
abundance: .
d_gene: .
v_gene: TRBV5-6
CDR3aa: CASSSLRGAFYGYTF
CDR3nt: TGTGCCAGCAGCTCCTTAAGGGGCGCTTTCTATGGCTACACCTTC

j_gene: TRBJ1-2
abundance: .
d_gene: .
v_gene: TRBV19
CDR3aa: CASSIAEPYGYTF
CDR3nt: TGTGCCAGTAGTATAGCAGAACCCTATGGCTACACCTTC

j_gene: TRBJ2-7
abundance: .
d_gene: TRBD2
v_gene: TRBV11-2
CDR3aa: CASSYSAGDFYEQYF
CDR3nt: TGTGCCAGCAGCTATTCGGCGGGGGACTTCTACGAGCAGTACTTC

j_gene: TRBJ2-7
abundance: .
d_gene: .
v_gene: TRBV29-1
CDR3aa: CSVELGTSSSYEQYF
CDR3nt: TGCAGCGTTGAACTAGGGACCTCGAGCTCCTACGAGCAGTACTTC